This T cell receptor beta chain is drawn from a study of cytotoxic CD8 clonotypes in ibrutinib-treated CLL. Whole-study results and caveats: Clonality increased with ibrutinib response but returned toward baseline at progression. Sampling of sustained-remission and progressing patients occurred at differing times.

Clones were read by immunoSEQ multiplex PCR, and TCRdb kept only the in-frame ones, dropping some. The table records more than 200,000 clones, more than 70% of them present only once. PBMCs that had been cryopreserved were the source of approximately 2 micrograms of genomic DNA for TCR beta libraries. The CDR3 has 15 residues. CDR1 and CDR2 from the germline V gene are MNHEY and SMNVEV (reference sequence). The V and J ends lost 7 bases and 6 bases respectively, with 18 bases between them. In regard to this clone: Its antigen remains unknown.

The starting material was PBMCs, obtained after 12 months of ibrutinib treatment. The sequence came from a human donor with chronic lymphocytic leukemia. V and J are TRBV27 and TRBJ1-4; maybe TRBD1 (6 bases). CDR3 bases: TGTGCCAGCAACATAGAGGACAGCTCCTATGAAAAACTGTTTTTT. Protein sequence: CASNIEDSSYEKLFF. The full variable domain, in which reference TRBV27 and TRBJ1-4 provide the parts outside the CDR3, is EAQVTQNPRYLITVTGKKLTVTCSQNMNHEYMSWYRQDPGLGLRQIYYSMNVEVTDKGDVPEGYKVSRKEKRNFPLILESPSPNQTSLYFCASNIEDSSYEKLFFGSGTQLSVL.